This T cell receptor beta chain was documented in a study of regulatory T cells in long-lasting Graves disease. On the study more broadly: Freshly diagnosed Graves' patients had used antithyroid drugs for under 3 months.

Documented time point: newly diagnosed GD, antithyroid drugs for less than 3 months. From PBMCs, RNA was extracted and then used to make the TCR library. This clonotype was counted at least ten times. Building the TCR beta libraries relied on iRepertoire HTBI primers, and CDR3 regions underwent Arm-PCR. TCRdb reprocessed the multiplex PCR reads via MiXCR and lists one record per CDR3 protein. The sample yields about 440,000 distinct CDR3 sequences, about 15% seen once. These records were also assigned to another study, of T cells in Graves' hyperthyroidism and ophthalmopathy.

The source was peripheral blood mononuclear cells (PBMCs), collected at new diagnosis, from a patient treated with antithyroid drugs. This receptor was identified in a young woman with Graves disease.

This chain's CDR3 is CASSSTSGTVEQFF. DNA for the CDR3: TGTGCCAGCAGTTCGACTAGCGGGACGGTTGAGCAGTTCTTC. The V gene is TRBV28, the J gene TRBJ2-1, with 11 bases matching TRBD2. CDR1 is MDHEN, CDR2 SYDVKM, per germline. There are 14 residues in the CDR3. The J segment lost 9 bases and the V segment lost 4 bases, leaving 5 bases of the junction unmatched.